This T cell receptor (beta chain) came from a study of CD8+CD57+ T cells in acquired aplastic anemia. This clonotype was seen at least ten times. Antigen: not known. Genomic DNA templated the TCR beta VDJ and CDR3 profiling. TCRdb independently ran MiXCR on the reads; one entry per CDR3 protein. The data contain more than 250,000 distinct CDR3 sequences, approximately 56% of them singletons. With 4 bases clipped from V and 4 bases from J, the junction kept 3 bases outside the gene matches. CDR1 is GTSNPN and CDR2 is SVGIG in the germline V gene (reference sequence). The CDR3 extends over 12 amino acids. Study results and caveats: Around 27 sequences, all CD8+ CDR3, were shared between patients and controls.

The TCR was taken from a human donor with severe aplastic anemia or a healthy control (not recorded which). Sequenced: sorted CD4+, CD8+, or CD8+CD57+ T cells (not recorded which) from PBMCs. The genes are TRBV30 and TRBJ1-2, with 7 bases matching TRBD1. The CDR3 coding sequence is TGTGCCTGGATCGACAGGGTCTATGGCTACACCTTC. It specifies CAWIDRVYGYTF.